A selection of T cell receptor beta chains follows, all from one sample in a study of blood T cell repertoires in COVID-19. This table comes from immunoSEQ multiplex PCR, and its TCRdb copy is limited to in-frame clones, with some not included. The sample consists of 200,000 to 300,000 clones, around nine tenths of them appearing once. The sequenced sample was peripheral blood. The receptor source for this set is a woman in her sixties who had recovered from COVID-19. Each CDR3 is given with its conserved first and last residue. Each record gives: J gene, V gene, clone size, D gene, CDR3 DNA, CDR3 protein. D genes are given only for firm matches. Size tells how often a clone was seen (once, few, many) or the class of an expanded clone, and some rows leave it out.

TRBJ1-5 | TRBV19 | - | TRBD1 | TGTGCCAGTAGTATCCTCGGACAGGATCAGCCCCAGCATTTT | CASSILGQDQPQHF
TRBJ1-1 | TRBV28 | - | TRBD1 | TGTGCCAGCAGTTTGTGGACAGGGGCGAACACTGAAGCTTTCTTT | CASSLWTGANTEAFF
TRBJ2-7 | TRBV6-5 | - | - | TGTGCCAGCAGTTTGGCTGGGAGGGGGAGAGGCTACGAGCAGTACTTC | CASSLAGRGRGYEQYF
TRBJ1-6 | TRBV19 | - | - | TGTGCCAGTAGTATAATAGGCGGCTCCTATAATTCACCCCTCCACTTT | CASSIIGGSYNSPLHF
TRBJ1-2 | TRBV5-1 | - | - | TGCGCCAGCAGCTTTAACAGGGCTGCTGGCTACACCTTC | CASSFNRAAGYTF
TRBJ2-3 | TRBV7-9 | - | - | TGTGCCAGCAGCTACGGGGGTAGCACAGATACGCAGTATTTT | CASSYGGSTDTQYF
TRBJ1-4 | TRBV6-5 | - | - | TGTGCCAGCAGAGGGGGATCATCCCCGGGGGAAAAACTGTTTTTT | CASRGGSSPGEKLFF
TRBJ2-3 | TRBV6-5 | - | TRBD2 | TGTGCCAGCAGTTTTAGCGGGGGGGCCGGTACGCAGTATTTT | CASSFSGGAGTQYF
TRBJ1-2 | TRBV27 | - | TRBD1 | TGTGCCAGCAGTCTCAGGGGGGCCTATGGCTACACCTTC | CASSLRGAYGYTF
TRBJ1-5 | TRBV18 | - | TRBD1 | TGTGCCAGCTCACGAGGGGGCAGCAATCAGCCCCAGCATTTT | CASSRGGSNQPQHF
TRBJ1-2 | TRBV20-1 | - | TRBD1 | TGCAGTGCTAGTACAGGGGGCGCGGACTATGGCTACACCTTC | CSASTGGADYGYTF
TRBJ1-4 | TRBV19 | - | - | TGTGCCAGTAGTATAGGAGTGCGGACAATGGCTGAAAAACTGTTTTTT | CASSIGVRTMAEKLFF
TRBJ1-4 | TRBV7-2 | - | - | TGTGCCAGCAGCCGGGGGACGGGAGAAAAACTGTTTTTT | CASSRGTGEKLFF
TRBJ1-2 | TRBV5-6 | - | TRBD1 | TGTGCCAGCAGCGTAGACAGGGGGCACGGCTACACCTTC | CASSVDRGHGYTF
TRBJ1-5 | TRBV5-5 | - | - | TGTGCCAGCAGCTTAGGGGGACCGAGCAATCAGCCCCAGCATTTT | CASSLGGPSNQPQHF
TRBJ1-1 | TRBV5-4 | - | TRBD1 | TGTGCCAGCAGCGGGACAGGGGAGGGCACTGAAGCTTTCTTT | CASSGTGEGTEAFF
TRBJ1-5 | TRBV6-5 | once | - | TGTGCCAGCAGTCGTGAGGAGGGTCAGCCCCAGCATTTT | CASSREEGQPQHF
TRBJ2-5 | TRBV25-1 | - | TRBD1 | TGTGCCAGCAGTTTTGGGACAGGGGACTCGGCCCAGTACTTC | CASSFGTGDSAQYF
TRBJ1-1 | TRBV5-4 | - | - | TGTGCCAGCAGCTTTAAACTCCTCACTGAAGCTTTCTTT | CASSFKLLTEAFF
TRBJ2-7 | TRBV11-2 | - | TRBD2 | TGTGCCAGCTCCGGGGCGGGGGTCTACGAGCAGTACTTC | CASSGAGVYEQYF
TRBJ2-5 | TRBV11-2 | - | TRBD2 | TGTGCCAGCAGCCGACTAGCGGGAGCGGCCCAAGAGACCCAGTACTTC | CASSRLAGAAQETQYF
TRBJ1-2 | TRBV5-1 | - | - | TGCGCCAGCAGTCTCACCCCGGGGGGCACCGACTATGGCTACACCTTC | CASSLTPGGTDYGYTF
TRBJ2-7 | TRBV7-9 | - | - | TGTGCCAGCAGCCGTCATGGACGGGATAGCTACGAGCAGTACTTC | CASSRHGRDSYEQYF
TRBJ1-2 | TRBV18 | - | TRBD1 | TGTGCCAGCTCACCTCAGGGGGCAGACTATGGCTACACCTTC | CASSPQGADYGYTF
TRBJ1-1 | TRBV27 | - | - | TGTGCCAGCAGTTACAGGGACGGGACTGAAGCTTTCTTT | CASSYRDGTEAFF
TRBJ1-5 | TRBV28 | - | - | TGTGCCAGCAGTCCATCGATGGGGGGAGGTAAGCCCCAGCATTTT | CASSPSMGGGKPQHF
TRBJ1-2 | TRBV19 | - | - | TGTGCCAGTAGTTGGGGAGGGTCCGGCGGCTACACCTTC | CASSWGGSGGYTF
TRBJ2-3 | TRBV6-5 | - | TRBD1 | TGTGCCAGCAGTTCGGCCAGACAGGGGGGTTCAGATACGCAGTATTTT | CASSSARQGGSDTQYF
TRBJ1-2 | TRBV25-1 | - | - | TGTGCCAGCAGTAGAGAGTGGCGGCAGGGTCACACCTTC | CASSREWRQGHTF
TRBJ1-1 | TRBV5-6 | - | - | TGTGCCAGCAGCGGGAGGTCCCCTGAAGCTTTCTTT | CASSGRSPEAFF
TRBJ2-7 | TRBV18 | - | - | TGTGCCAGCTCACGAGTTGAGGACACCTGGTACTTC | CASSRVEDTWYF
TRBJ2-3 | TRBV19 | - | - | TGTGCCAGTAGTATAGGGCCGCTTAATGCAGCAGATACGCAGTATTTT | CASSIGPLNAADTQYF
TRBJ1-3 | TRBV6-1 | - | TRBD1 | TGTGCCAGCAGTGAAGGGATCGGGAACAGGGGGAAAACAAACACCATATATTTT | CASSEGIGNRGKTNTIYF
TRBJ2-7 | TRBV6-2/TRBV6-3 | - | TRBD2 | TGTGCCAGCAGTCGCGGGACTAGCGGGGGATACGAGCAGTACTTC | CASSRGTSGGYEQYF
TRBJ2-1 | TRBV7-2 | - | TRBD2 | TGTGCCAGCAGCCCGACTAGCGGGTACAATGAGCAGTTCTTC | CASSPTSGYNEQFF
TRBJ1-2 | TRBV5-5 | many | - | TGTGCCAGCAGCTTGGAGCGGGGGTTGCGGAGCTACACCTTC | CASSLERGLRSYTF
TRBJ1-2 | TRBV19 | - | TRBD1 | TGTGCCAGTAGTCGACAGGGGGTGAACTATGGCTACACCTTC | CASSRQGVNYGYTF
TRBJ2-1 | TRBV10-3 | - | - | TGTGCCATCAGTGAGTCACCCAGGGCCGATGAGCAGTTCTTC | CAISESPRADEQFF
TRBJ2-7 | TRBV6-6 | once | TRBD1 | TGTGCCAGCAGTTTTACAGGGGTCGAGCAGTACTTC | CASSFTGVEQYF
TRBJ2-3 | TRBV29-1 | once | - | TGCAGCGCCATGGAGGGGGCAAATACGCAGTATTTT | CSAMEGANTQYF
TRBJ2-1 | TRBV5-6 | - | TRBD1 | TGTGCCAGCAGCATCCCGGGACAGCATACCAATGAGCAGTTCTTC | CASSIPGQHTNEQFF
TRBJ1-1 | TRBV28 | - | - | TGTGCCAGCAGGGCAGGCGGGACTGAAGCTTTCTTT | CASRAGGTEAFF
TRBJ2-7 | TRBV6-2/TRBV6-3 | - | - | TGTGCCAGCAGTTACTACACGAACTACGAGCAGTACTTC | CASSYYTNYEQYF
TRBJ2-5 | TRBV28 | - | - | TGTGCCAGCAGTAAGCCCATACAGGGAGAGGAGACCCAGTACTTC | CASSKPIQGEETQYF
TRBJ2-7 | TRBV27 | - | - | TGTGCCAGCTCTTCGCCTCTGAGGGACTACGAGCAGTACTTC | CASSSPLRDYEQYF
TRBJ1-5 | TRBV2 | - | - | TGTGCCAGCAGTGAAGTTGGGCAGGGGATCGTCGGCGATCAGCCCCAGCATTTT | CASSEVGQGIVGDQPQHF
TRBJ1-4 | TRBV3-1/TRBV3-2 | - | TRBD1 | TGTGCCAGCAGCCGGGGACAGGTGCGGACCAAACTGTTTTTT | CASSRGQVRTKLFF
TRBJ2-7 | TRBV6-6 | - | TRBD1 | TGTGCCAGCACCCCCGGGACAGCTAACACCTACGAGCAGTACTTC | CASTPGTANTYEQYF
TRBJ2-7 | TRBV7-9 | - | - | TGTGCCATTGGCCGGAGCTCCTACGAGCAGTACTTC | CAIGRSSYEQYF
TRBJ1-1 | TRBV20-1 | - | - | TGCAGTGCAAGTTACAGGGTCGGGACTGAAGCTTTCTTT | CSASYRVGTEAFF
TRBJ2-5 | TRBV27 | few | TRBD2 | TGTGCCAGCAGAGGATTAGCGGGACTAAAAGAGACCCAGTACTTC | CASRGLAGLKETQYF
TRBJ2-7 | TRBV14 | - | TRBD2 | TGTGCCAGCAGCCCGGGGGGGTTCTCCTACGAGCAGTACTTC | CASSPGGFSYEQYF
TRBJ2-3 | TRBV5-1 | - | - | TGCGCCAGCAGCCCGCTCCAGGATAGCACAGATACGCAGTATTTT | CASSPLQDSTDTQYF
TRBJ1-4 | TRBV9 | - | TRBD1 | TGTGCCAGCAGCGTAGGTCGGACAGGTGGGGAAAAACTGTTTTTT | CASSVGRTGGEKLFF
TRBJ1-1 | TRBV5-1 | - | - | TGCGCCAGCAGCCCGCATGCAGGGGACACTGAAGCTTTCTTT | CASSPHAGDTEAFF
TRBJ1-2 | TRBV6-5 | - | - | TGTGCCAGCAGCAGGAGGGAGGGGGATGGCTACACCTTC | CASSRREGDGYTF
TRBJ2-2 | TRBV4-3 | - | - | TGCGCCAGCAGCCAAGACAGGGGTAGGACCGGGGAGCTGTTTTTT | CASSQDRGRTGELFF
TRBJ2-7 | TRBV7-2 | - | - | TGTGCCAGCAGCGTCCTACCGAGGGAGCAGTACTTC | CASSVLPREQYF